This T cell receptor beta chain was recovered during a study of blood T cells in healthy people across ages. Study-level points and caveats: Versus aged donors, long-lived donors had higher diversity and more naive CD4+ cells.

Every sample had a minimum of 6.5 million PBMCs isolated. This clonotype appeared once. The antigen is undetermined. V lost 6 bases to trimming and J lost 0 bases, with 15 bases between them. The germline CDR1 and CDR2 sequences are LGHDT and YNNKEL (reference sequence). The CDR3 runs to 15 residues. It was with a sample-barcoded 5' primer and a J-beta primer mix that a second PCR of roughly 6 to 12 cycles was run. MiXCR, run by TCRdb on the 5' RACE reads, gives a single entry per CDR3 protein. The data show 1.8 million or so distinct CDR3 sequences, with 35% to 50% seen just once and 23% held by the top ten.

The sequence was obtained from a human donor in good health. The sequenced material came from blood. The rearrangement joins TRBV3-1 to TRBJ2-7; a weak D match, TRBD2 (6 bases). This chain's CDR3 is CASRGGGRGSYEQYF. CDR3 bases: TGTGCCAGCAGGGGTGGGGGGAGAGGCTCCTACGAGCAGTACTTC.